A single sample is the source of the 28 T cell receptor beta chains below, sequenced in a study of STAT3 mutations in large granular lymphocyte leukemia. Study-level results: Every T-cell large granular lymphocyte leukemia patient had at least one immunodominant TCR beta clonotype.

Libraries were prepared by immunoSEQ multiplex PCR; TCRdb keeps only in-frame clonotypes and omits some of them. This repertoire shows roughly 11,000 clones, 76% found once; its top ten account for around 50%. No antigens are known for them. The sample was peripheral blood mononuclear cells. The source is a man between 60 and 75 years old with T-cell large granular lymphocyte leukemia. Some clones in this sample may be carry-over from other donors' samples.

The V and J genes are TRBV7-9 and TRBJ1-4, with 10 bases that match TRBD1. V lost 5 bases and J lost 5; bases outside the gene matches: 8. Germline-derived CDR1 and CDR2 are SEHNR and FQNEAQ (reference sequence). The CDR3 length is 16 residues. The CDR3 DNA sequence: TGTGCCAGCAGCATCCCCCTGACAGGGGGCAATGAAAAACTGTTTTTT. As protein: CASSIPLTGGNEKLFF.

The chain employs TRBV11-2 and TRBJ2-6; D not certain. This CDR3 is 15 amino acids long. The V and J ends lost 4 bases and 0 bases respectively, with 7 bases between them. CDR1 SGHAT and CDR2 FQNNGV come from the germline V gene. This CDR3 is CASSSRPSGANVLTF. CDR3 coding DNA: TGTGCCAGCAGCTCCCGGCCCTCTGGGGCCAACGTCCTGACTTTC.

The rearrangement uses TRBV5-4 and TRBJ1-2; TRBD1 matches at 9 bases. The CDR3 has 16 amino acids. J gave up 0 bases and V 4 bases, and 7 bases lay outside the gene matches. Germline V CDR1 and CDR2: SGHNT, YYREEE (reference sequence). The CDR3 reads CASSHRDREANYGYTF. The DNA of the CDR3 is TGTGCCAGCAGCCACCGGGACAGGGAAGCTAACTATGGCTACACCTTC.

The chain has TRBV30 and TRBJ2-2, with 7 positions matching TRBD2. In germline, CDR1 is GTSNPN, CDR2 SVGIG (reference sequence). This CDR3 is built from 17 residues. Trimming cost V 0 bases and J 5 bases; bases outside gene matches: 12. In nucleotides, the CDR3 is TGTGCCTGGAGTGTACTTTTGGGCCGCGGGGGAACCGGGGAGCTGTTTTTT. Its protein product is CAWSVLLGRGGTGELFF. Using reference TRBV30 and TRBJ2-2 for the parts outside the CDR3, the full variable domain is SQTIHQWPATLVQPVGSPLSLECTVEGTSNPNLYWYRQAAGRGLQLLFYSVGIGQISSEVPQNLSASRPQDRQFILSSKKLLLSDSGFYLCAWSVLLGRGGTGELFFGEGSRLTVL.

The chain employs TRBV18 and TRBJ1-2; 8 bases line up with TRBD1. This CDR3 spans 18 amino acids. J lost 6 bases, V lost 0 bases, and 15 bases had no gene match. The germline V gene encodes CDR1 KGHSH and CDR2 LQKENI. The CDR3 here is CASSPPSGGTGTLNGYTF. DNA of the CDR3: TGTGCCAGCTCACCACCATCTGGAGGGACAGGTACCTTAAATGGCTACACCTTC.

The chain recombines TRBV6-4 with TRBJ1-2; 10 bases map to TRBD1. V was pared by 0 bases and J by 4 bases, with 8 bases of the junction left unmatched. The CDR3 runs 17 residues. The germline CDR1 and CDR2 sequences are MRHNA and SNTAGT. Here the CDR3 DNA reads TGTGCCAGCAGTGACTCGTTAGGGACAGGGGAGGGCTATGGCTACACCTTC. Translation: CASSDSLGTGEGYGYTF.

The J gene is TRBJ1-1, the V gene TRBV2; D is ambiguous. CDR1 SNHLY and CDR2 FYNNEI come from the germline V gene. V gave up 4 bases and J gave up 7 bases, with 10 bases separating them. The CDR3 totals 12 residues. CDR3 in amino acids: CASSGGSGEAFF. The CDR3 DNA sequence: TGTGCCAGCAGTGGGGGTTCGGGTGAAGCTTTCTTT.

The J gene is TRBJ2-7, the V gene TRBV30; D is possibly TRBD1 (6 bases). The V and J ends lost 6 bases and 0 bases respectively, with 12 bases between them. Germline V CDR1 and CDR2: GTSNPN, SVGIG (reference sequence). CDR3 length: 13 residues. Here the CDR3 DNA reads TGTGCCTGCCACCGGGACAACTCCTACGAGCAGTACTTC. This codes for CACHRDNSYEQYF.

The chain is built from TRBV10-2 and TRBJ2-5, with 8 bases fitting TRBD2. J gave up 5 bases and V 4 bases, and 6 bases lay outside the gene matches. CDR3 size: 14 residues. CDR1 and CDR2 (germline): WSHSY, SAAADI. The CDR3 spells CASSVQRERETQYF. The CDR3 bases are TGCGCCAGCAGTGTTCAGCGGGAGAGGGAGACCCAGTACTTC.

The rearrangement uses TRBV5-1 and TRBJ2-7; 8 bases fit TRBD1. V shed 1 base and J 7 bases; nucleotides not matched to a gene: 7. Germline V gene sequence: CDR1 SGHRS, CDR2 YFSETQ. The CDR3 has 14 amino acids. The CDR3 DNA reads as TGCGCCAGCAGCTTGACCACAGGGGGGTATGAGCAGTACTTC. Translation: CASSLTTGGYEQYF.

This clone has just a few counts. The J gene is TRBJ1-2, the V gene TRBV27; unclear D gene. This CDR3 region has 15 residues. The V gene lost 2 bases and the J gene lost 4 bases, with 14 bases spanning the gap. Germline assignment: CDR1 MNHEY and CDR2 SMNVEV (reference sequence). Written as DNA, the CDR3 is TGTGCCAGCAGTTTAAGGCAGACCGGAGGCTATGGCTACACCTTC. Translation: CASSLRQTGGYGYTF.

V and J are TRBV5-1 and TRBJ1-1; TRBD1 is a possible D gene (6 bases). The CDR3 has 15 residues. Trimming left V 2 bases short and J 3 bases short, with 14 bases between. Per germline, CDR1 SGHRS and CDR2 YFSETQ. For the CDR3, the DNA is TGCGCCAGCAGCTTACAGGGTGGTAGGGACACTGAAGCTTTCTTT. This codes for CASSLQGGRDTEAFF. The full variable domain, rest sourced from reference TRBV5-1 and TRBJ1-1, is KAGVTQTPRYLIKTRGQQVTLSCSPISGHRSVSWYQQTPGQGLQFLFEYFSETQRNKGNFPGRFSGRQFSNSRSEMNVSTLELGDSALYLCASSLQGGRDTEAFFGQGTRLTVV.

DNA for the CDR3: TGTGCCAGCAGCCCTAAACAGGGACAGACCTACAATGAGCAGTTCTTC. This translates into CASSPKQGQTYNEQFF. V gene TRBV5-4 combines with J gene TRBJ2-1; 7 nucleotides align to TRBD1. V was clipped by 4 bases and J by 2 bases; unmatched bases: 9. This CDR3 comprises 16 residues. The germline CDR1 and CDR2 sequences are SGHNT and YYREEE (reference sequence).

V is TRBV5-4 and J is TRBJ2-4; D not certain. This CDR3 has 13 residues. CDR1 is SGHNT, CDR2 YYREEE, per germline (reference sequence). Trimming took off 0 bases at V and 4 bases at J, with 5 bases between the two ends. The CDR3 nucleotides are TGTGCCAGCAGCTTGGGAGCGAAAAACATTCAGTACTTC. Protein: CASSLGAKNIQYF. Looking up the rest from reference TRBV5-4 and TRBJ2-4 gives the full variable domain: ETGVTQSPTHLIKTRGQQVTLRCSSQSGHNTVSWYQQALGQGPQFIFQYYREEENGRGNFPPRFSGLQFPNYSSELNVNALELDDSALYLCASSLGAKNIQYFGAGTRLSVL.

Here the CDR3 DNA reads TGTGCCAGCAGCTTGTACGGGTTCTCTGGAAACACCATATATTTT. This codes for CASSLYGFSGNTIYF. The V gene is TRBV5-6, the J gene TRBJ1-3; D call uncertain. Trimming shortened V by 1 base and J by 0 bases, and 8 bases separated the two germline ends. The CDR3 spans 15 residues. CDR1 is SGHDT and CDR2 is YYEEEE in the germline V gene.

The rearrangement links TRBV27 to TRBJ2-4; possible D gene TRBD2, 5 bases. Trimming removed 5 bases from V and 0 bases from J, with 17 bases in between. Germline CDR1 is MNHEY and CDR2 is SMNVEV (reference sequence). The CDR3 runs 17 residues. The CDR3 region is CASSPRGALLAKNIQYF. CDR3 nucleotide sequence: TGTGCCAGCAGTCCCCGGGGAGCGCTCCTAGCCAAAAACATTCAGTACTTC.

The chain has TRBV6-6 and TRBJ2-7, with unresolved D. The CDR3 is 15 residues long. V gave up 2 bases and J gave up 2 bases, with 13 bases separating them. CDR1 and CDR2 from the germline V gene are MNHNY and SVGAGI (reference sequence). CDR3 region: CASSYGAAPTYEQYF. The CDR3 DNA follows: TGTGCCAGCAGTTACGGTGCAGCGCCTACCTACGAGCAGTACTTC.

The gene calls are TRBV7-8 and TRBJ2-2; D might be TRBD2 (6 bases). V shed 5 bases and J shed 2 bases, with 12 bases lying between them. Per the germline V gene, CDR1 is SGHVS and CDR2 is FQNEAQ. The CDR3 contains 15 residues. The CDR3 nucleotides read TGTGCCAGCAGCCGGGACTCCCGAAACACCGGGGAGCTGTTTTTT. Its translation is CASSRDSRNTGELFF.

The CDR3, as DNA: TGTGCCAGCAGCTTGGGTCAGGGGCCCCACAATGAGCAGTTCTTC. It translates to CASSLGQGPHNEQFF. The chain combines TRBV5-4 with TRBJ2-1; TRBD1 is a possible D gene (6 bases). V was pared by 0 bases and J by 5 bases, with 12 bases between. Germline lookup yields CDR1 SGHNT and CDR2 YYREEE (reference sequence). The CDR3 runs 15 residues.

This chain links TRBV27 with TRBJ2-7; 11 positions agree with TRBD1. The CDR3 runs 15 residues. V dropped 2 bases and J dropped 4; count of bases not matched to a gene: 4. Germline CDR1 and CDR2: MNHEY and SMNVEV (reference sequence). For the CDR3, the DNA is TGTGCCAGCAGTTTAGGGACAGGGGGTACATACGAGCAGTACTTC. Translation: CASSLGTGGTYEQYF.

The gene calls are TRBV28 and TRBJ2-7; maybe TRBD2 (6 bases). Trimming cost V 3 bases and J 4 bases, with 16 bases left between them. The germline gives CDR1 MDHEN, CDR2 SYDVKM. CDR3 length: 15 amino acids. This CDR3 reads CASSFTLSSDYEQYF. The CDR3 DNA is TGTGCCAGCAGTTTTACCCTTTCTAGCGATTACGAGCAGTACTTC.

The chain couples TRBV4-1 to TRBJ2-5, with 7 nucleotides matching TRBD2. Germline V lookup: CDR1 MGHRA, CDR2 YSYEKL. The junction had 9 bases not matched to a gene; V was cut back by 6 bases and J by 2 bases. The CDR3 covers 15 residues. CDR3 amino acids: CASRSSGNLQETQYF. In nucleotides, the CDR3 is TGCGCCAGCAGGTCTAGCGGAAATTTACAAGAGACCCAGTACTTC.

The count of this clone is one. The gene calls are TRBV18 and TRBJ2-7, with a possible D match to TRBD1 (5 bases). The germline CDR1 and CDR2 sequences are KGHSH and LQKENI. CDR3 size: 12 residues. V was trimmed by 0 bases and J by 5 bases, leaving 5 bases between them. This chain's CDR3 is CASSPPGDEQYF. The CDR3 DNA follows: TGTGCCAGCTCACCACCAGGGGACGAGCAGTACTTC.

In the case of this clone: Sequence at one end of the junction differs from germline and may be a read error. The J gene is TRBJ2-3, the V gene TRBV7-9; D ambiguous. The CDR3 is 10 residues long. Germline-derived CDR1 and CDR2 are SEHNR and FQNEAQ (reference sequence). Here the CDR3 DNA reads TGTGCCAGCAGCCCCAACCGAGGACATTTT. Translated: CASSPNRGHF.

This chain joins TRBV7-9 and TRBJ1-1; D not resolved. Germline V gene data show CDR1 as SEHNR and CDR2 as FQNEAQ (reference sequence). V lost 5 bases and J lost 1, with 8 bases in between. The CDR3 spans 13 residues. CDR3 amino acids: CASSPGGNTEAFF. The DNA of the CDR3 is TGTGCCAGCAGCCCCGGTGGGAACACTGAAGCTTTCTTT.

This clone showed up just a few times. J is TRBJ1-4 and V is TRBV5-1; D gene ambiguous. This CDR3 has 13 residues. Between the trimmed V and J ends, which lost 0 bases and 5 bases, there was a span of 5 bases. Germline CDR1 and CDR2: SGHRS and YFSETQ. CDR3 DNA sequence: TGCGCCAGCAGCTTGGGAGGGAATGAAAAACTGTTTTTT. This encodes CASSLGGNEKLFF.

The rearrangement uses TRBV28 and TRBJ2-1; TRBD1 matches at 9 bases. Germline assignment: CDR1 MDHEN and CDR2 SYDVKM. The length of the CDR3 is 15 residues. J gave up 8 bases and V 6 bases, and 11 bases lay outside the gene matches. In DNA, the CDR3 is TGTGCCAGCAGCCCGGGACAGGGCGCGTTCGATGAGCAGTTCTTC. Translation gives CASSPGQGAFDEQFF.

V is TRBV6-6 and J is TRBJ2-7; the match to TRBD1 covers 10 bases. Trimming took 10 bases from V and 6 from J; bases not matched to a gene: 6. This CDR3 is built from 12 residues. Germline V gene data show CDR1 as MNHNY and CDR2 as SVGAGI (reference sequence). CDR3 region: CATGTGDSEQYF. The CDR3 DNA reads as TGTGCCACCGGGACAGGGGACAGCGAGCAGTACTTC.